The source of this TCR beta chain is a study of cytomegalovirus exposure and HLA in healthy donors. Notes on the study in general: It was taken for granted in presence/absence analyses that sequencing depth across donors was roughly uniform. A few CMV-associated chains were confirmed in vitro to be specific for CMV antigens.

CDR1 is LNHDA and CDR2 is SQIVND in the germline V gene (reference sequence). V dropped 5 bases and J dropped 8 bases, with 6 bases sitting between them. The CDR3 covers 10 residues. This clone was counted a few times. Its antigen is unidentified. PCR primers comprised 60 Vbeta and 13 Jbeta primers. Profiled with immunoSEQ multiplex PCR; TCRdb holds only in-frame clones, not every one. The sample has about 190,000 clones; around 86% are singletons. This chain joins TRBV19 and TRBJ1-1, with D hard to call. The sequenced material came from PBMCs. The receptor was isolated from a woman under 30 in good health and CMV-seronegative. The CDR3 sequence: CASSRREAFF. CDR3 sequence (DNA): TGTGCCAGTAGTCGGAGAGAAGCTTTCTTT.